This TCR beta chain came from a study of T cell responses to AZD1222 COVID-19 vaccine. The repertoire was sequenced with immunoSEQ multiplex PCR; TCRdb's copy has only in-frame clones and lacks some. The table shows 99,000 or so clones, with 70% to 90% occurring only once. As for this clone: As yet, its antigen is unknown.

Germline values: CDR1 MNHEY, CDR2 SVGAGI. The ends were cut back, 7 bases at V and 3 bases at J, with 9 bases in the middle. The CDR3 sequence is 12 residues long. Findings of the study overall: Baseline seropositivity characterized only 5 to 7 AZD1222 recipients. With dominance at 160-218 and 743-854, vaccine-associated CD4 TCRs spanned spike.

The sequence derives from an adult in good health. Sequences were derived from peripheral blood, sampled on day 0 of AZD1222 vaccination. This chain connects TRBV6-5 to TRBJ1-1; D gene unclear. Written as DNA, the CDR3 is TGTGCCAGCATTGGATTAGACACTGAAGCTTTCTTT. Its protein product is CASIGLDTEAFF.